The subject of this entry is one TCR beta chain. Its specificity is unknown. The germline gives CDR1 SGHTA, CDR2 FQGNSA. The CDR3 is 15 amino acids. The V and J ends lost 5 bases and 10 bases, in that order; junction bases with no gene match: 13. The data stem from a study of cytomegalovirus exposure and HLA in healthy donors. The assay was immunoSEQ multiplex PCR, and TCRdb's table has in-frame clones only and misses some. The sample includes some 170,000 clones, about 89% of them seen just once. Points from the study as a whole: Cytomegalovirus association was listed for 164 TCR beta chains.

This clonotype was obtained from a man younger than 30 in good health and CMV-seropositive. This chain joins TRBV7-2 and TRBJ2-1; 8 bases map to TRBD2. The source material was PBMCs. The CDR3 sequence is CASSLQAGGRYEQFF. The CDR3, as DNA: TGTGCCAGCAGCCTCCAGGCGGGGGGCAGGTACGAGCAGTTCTTC.